The 24 T cell receptor beta chains presented below share a single source sample, sequenced in a study of technical replicates of blood from a handful of donors. Here immunoSEQ multiplex PCR was the method, and the copy in TCRdb shows in-frame clones only, minus some. The sample includes tens of thousands of clones, approximately 94% seen only once; the top ten take 0.3% to 0.5%. Sequencing was performed on T cells isolated from PBMCs. These receptors were collected from a human donor in good health.

The chain is built from TRBV19 and TRBJ2-1; tentatively, D is TRBD1 (5 bases). This CDR3 contains 14 residues. The germline V and J ends were trimmed by 7 bases and 4 bases, with 14 bases remaining between them. CDR1 LNHDA and CDR2 SQIVND come from the germline V gene (reference sequence). This CDR3 is CASTPGHEYNEQFF. Here the CDR3 DNA reads TGTGCCAGTACCCCCGGACATGAGTACAATGAGCAGTTCTTC.

V and J are TRBV28 and TRBJ2-1; 7 bases agree with TRBD1. Germline CDR1 reads MDHEN; CDR2 reads SYDVKM. V trimming: 7 bases; J trimming: 2 bases; junction bases outside the gene matches: 5. There are 14 residues in the CDR3. CDR3 DNA: TGTGCCAGCACGAGTCAGGGGGCCTACAATGAGCAGTTCTTC. This codes for CASTSQGAYNEQFF.

The chain carries TRBV29-1 and TRBJ2-3; a weak D match, TRBD1 (6 bases). There are 12 residues in the CDR3. Trimming cost V 6 bases and J 2 bases, with 9 bases left between them. Germline V lookup: CDR1 SQVTM, CDR2 ANQGSEA. The CDR3 protein is CSVAGDTDTQYF. As DNA, the CDR3 is TGCAGCGTCGCAGGGGACACAGATACGCAGTATTTT.

The genes are TRBV7-2 and TRBJ2-7; no firm D call. Per germline, CDR1 SGHTA and CDR2 FQGNSA. This CDR3 has 11 amino acids. Trimming took off 6 bases at V and 2 bases at J, with 5 bases between the two ends. CDR3 sequence reads: CASRSTYEQYF. The CDR3 DNA sequence: TGTGCCAGCAGATCCACCTACGAGCAGTACTTC.

This chain links TRBV7-2 with TRBJ2-7, with 11 bases fitting TRBD1. Germline lookup yields CDR1 SGHTA and CDR2 FQGNSA. Unmatched junction bases numbered 1, after V lost 3 bases and J lost 6 bases. The CDR3 length is 13 residues. CDR3 sequence (DNA): TGTGCCAGCAGCTTTGGGACAGGGGGCGAGCAGTACTTC. The encoded protein is CASSFGTGGEQYF.

V is TRBV28 and J is TRBJ2-7; no firm D call. The CDR3 is 15 residues long. Trimming removed 7 bases from V and 4 bases from J, with 20 bases in between. In germline, CDR1 is MDHEN, CDR2 SYDVKM. The CDR3 nucleotides read TGTGCCAGCACCGCGCTGCAGGAAAAGATATACGAGCAGTACTTC. Translation gives CASTALQEKIYEQYF.

This chain joins TRBV2 and TRBJ1-5; D is uncertain. This CDR3 region has 13 residues. Trimming cost V 3 bases and J 4 bases, with 7 bases left between them. Germline V CDR1 and CDR2: SNHLY, FYNNEI. The DNA of the CDR3 is TGTGCCAGCAGTGACGTTCGGAATCAGCCCCAGCATTTT. Protein: CASSDVRNQPQHF.

The V gene is TRBV6-5, the J gene TRBJ1-3; weak D call: TRBD1 (6 bases). The CDR3 extends over 15 amino acids. Germline V CDR1 and CDR2: MNHEY, SVGAGI. V was pared by 8 bases and J by 0 bases, with 14 bases between. Here the CDR3 reads CASGGTASSGNTIYF. The CDR3 nucleotides read TGTGCCAGCGGGGGCACAGCGAGCTCTGGAAACACCATATATTTT.

V gene TRBV5-1 combines with J gene TRBJ2-7, with 9 bases aligning to TRBD2. From germline, CDR1 is SGHRS and CDR2 YFSETQ. The CDR3 runs to 13 residues. J was trimmed by 5 bases and V by 5 bases; bases with no gene match: 5. The CDR3 is CASSSLAGNEQYF. The CDR3 region has the DNA TGCGCCAGCAGTTCGCTAGCGGGAAACGAGCAGTACTTC.

The chain links TRBV7-8 to TRBJ2-7; D call uncertain. This CDR3 spans 13 amino acids. Trimming cost V 1 base and J 1 base, with 5 bases left between them. Germline V gene data show CDR1 as SGHVS and CDR2 as FQNEAQ. CDR3 sequence reads: CASSLDTSYEQYF. CDR3 coding DNA: TGTGCCAGCAGCTTAGACACGTCCTACGAGCAGTACTTC.

The rearrangement uses TRBV18 and TRBJ2-7; TRBD2 aligns across 11 bases. CDR1 and CDR2 (germline): KGHSH, LQKENI. The CDR3 is 16 residues long. With 2 bases clipped from V and 5 bases from J, the junction kept 8 bases outside the gene matches. The CDR3 protein is CASSPRLAGSTNEQYF. In nucleotides, the CDR3 is TGTGCCAGCTCACCAAGACTAGCGGGATCCACCAACGAGCAGTACTTC.

The chain employs TRBV28 and TRBJ2-5; D not certain. Germline CDR1 is MDHEN and CDR2 is SYDVKM. The CDR3 covers 12 residues. Trimming pared 2 bases from V and 4 bases from J, leaving 5 bases between. The CDR3 nucleotides are TGTGCCAGCAGTTTAGGCTTAGAGACCCAGTACTTC. This codes for CASSLGLETQYF.

The rearrangement uses TRBV9 and TRBJ2-5; D ambiguous. With 3 bases removed from V and 4 bases from J, the gap between germline ends came to 13 bases. The CDR3 extends over 14 amino acids. Germline CDR1 and CDR2: SGDLS and YYNGEE. CDR3 protein: CASSGRNSLETQYF. CDR3 coding DNA: TGTGCCAGCAGCGGAAGAAACTCATTAGAGACCCAGTACTTC.

DNA for the CDR3: TGTGCCATCAGTCCCCGGAGGTTGGGGGAGCAGTACTTC. Protein sequence: CAISPRRLGEQYF. The gene calls are TRBV10-3 and TRBJ2-7; maybe TRBD2 (5 bases). Trimming left V 5 bases short and J 7 bases short, with 15 bases between. The CDR3 is 13 amino acids. Germline CDR1 ENHRY, CDR2 SYGVKD.

This clone has a single count. This chain uses TRBV28 with TRBJ2-7; 8 nucleotides line up with TRBD1. Germline CDR1 reads MDHEN; CDR2 reads SYDVKM. J lost 0 bases, V lost 5 bases, and 6 bases had no gene match. CDR3 size: 15 residues. CDR3 sequence (DNA): TGTGCCAGCAGTCCGACAGGGGCCAACTCCTACGAGCAGTACTTC. Amino acids: CASSPTGANSYEQYF.

This clone was seen once. J is TRBJ1-1 and V is TRBV6-1; 7 nucleotides agree with TRBD1. Germline-derived CDR1 and CDR2 are MNHNS and SASEGT. V was pared by 7 bases and J by 1 base, with 6 bases of the junction left unmatched. CDR3 length: 14 amino acids. CDR3 sequence reads: CASTLDRRNTEAFF. Here the CDR3 DNA reads TGTGCCAGCACCTTGGACAGGAGGAACACTGAAGCTTTCTTT.

The genes are TRBV6-5 and TRBJ1-5; 8 bases are shared with TRBD1. The germline gives CDR1 MNHEY, CDR2 SVGAGI. This CDR3 spans 14 amino acids. V gave up 5 bases and J gave up 6 bases; unmatched junction bases: 6. CDR3 loop: CASSVGQGGQPQHF. CDR3 DNA: TGTGCCAGCAGTGTTGGACAGGGAGGTCAGCCCCAGCATTTT.

V is TRBV5-6 and J is TRBJ2-5, with 7 bases aligning to TRBD2. Germline CDR1 reads SGHDT; CDR2 reads YYEEEE. The CDR3 length is 15 residues. With V trimmed by 3 bases and J by 5 bases, 10 bases remained unmatched. The CDR3 reads CASSSWGGPGETQYF. The CDR3 nucleotides read TGTGCCAGCAGCTCGTGGGGAGGGCCGGGGGAGACCCAGTACTTC.

The chain is built from TRBV11-3 and TRBJ2-1, with 10 bases aligning to TRBD2. The junction had 10 bases not matched to a gene; V was cut back by 1 base and J by 4 bases. CDR3 length: 18 residues. Germline assignment: CDR1 SGHNT and CDR2 YENEEA. The CDR3 region has the DNA TGTGCCAGCAGCTTAGCTCTAAGCGGGAGGGCCTCTTACAATGAGCAGTTCTTC. Amino acids: CASSLALSGRASYNEQFF.

This chain uses TRBV19 with TRBJ2-7, with TRBD2 matching over 11 bases. The J segment lost 4 bases and the V segment lost 5 bases, leaving 7 bases of the junction unmatched. CDR3 length equals 15 residues. The germline V gene encodes CDR1 LNHDA and CDR2 SQIVND (reference sequence). CDR3 amino acids: CASSFSGRAGYEQYF. CDR3 bases: TGTGCCAGTAGTTTTAGCGGGAGGGCCGGTTACGAGCAGTACTTC.

J is TRBJ2-5 and V is TRBV10-3; D might be TRBD1 (5 bases). Germline V gene sequence: CDR1 ENHRY, CDR2 SYGVKD. This CDR3 is built from 14 residues. With 3 bases removed from V and 1 base from J, the gap between germline ends came to 9 bases. This chain's CDR3 is CAISDDRAQETQYF. CDR3 bases: TGTGCCATCAGTGACGACAGAGCCCAAGAGACCCAGTACTTC.

The chain has TRBV15 and TRBJ2-7; the match to TRBD2 covers 9 bases. The length of the CDR3 is 16 residues. V lost 0 bases to trimming and J lost 4 bases; unmatched junction nucleotides: 7. Per germline, CDR1 LNHNV and CDR2 YYDKDF (reference sequence). CDR3 sequence reads: CATSRDGSGRWYEQYF. In DNA form, the CDR3 reads TGTGCCACCAGCAGAGATGGGAGCGGGAGGTGGTACGAGCAGTACTTC.

The chain links TRBV4-1 to TRBJ2-1; D unresolved. V was pared by 2 bases and J by 5 bases, with 4 bases between. The germline CDR1 and CDR2 sequences are MGHRA and YSYEKL. CDR3 length: 12 residues. CDR3 in amino acids: CASSQQNNEQFF. The CDR3 DNA reads TGCGCCAGCAGCCAACAGAACAATGAGCAGTTCTTC.

The chain uses TRBV7-6 and TRBJ1-1, with D unresolved. The germline gives CDR1 SGHVS, CDR2 FNYEAQ. V was clipped by 2 bases and J by 1 base, with 14 bases between them. There are 16 residues in the CDR3. CDR3 protein: CASSLYGEWSNTEAFF. The CDR3 nucleotides read TGTGCCAGCAGCTTATACGGGGAGTGGTCGAACACTGAAGCTTTCTTT.